The next 11 T cell receptor beta chains were all read from a single sample in a study of CXCR3-negative and CXCR3-positive naive CD8 T cells. Points from the study as a whole: Naive cells that were CXCR3-positive had more hydrophobic TRB CDR3s (compared with CXCR3-negative naive cells).

The antigens of these receptors remain unknown. UMI-labeled TRB cDNA libraries were prepared by 5' RACE. Each CDR3 protein gets one entry in TCRdb, which reprocessed the 5' RACE reads and gives no DNA. The sample table sets out tens of thousands of distinct CDR3 sequences. The sample was naive CXCR3+ CD8+ T cells from blood. Documented subset: CD45RO-CCR7+CD27+CD95- naive CD8+ T cells expressing CXCR3 (TNR3+). These TCRs come from a human donor in good health. Some clones in this sample may be carry-over from other donors' samples.

This chain uses TRBV4-1 with TRBJ2-2; as DNA is missing, the TRBD1 call by TCRdb cannot be tested. The CDR3 is made up of 18 amino acids. Germline V gives CDR1 MGHRA, CDR2 YSYEKL. The CDR3 region is CASSQGFRAGGEPGELFF.

The rearrangement links TRBV15 to TRBJ2-5; the D call from TCRdb, TRBD1, cannot be confirmed without DNA. Germline CDR1 and CDR2: LNHNV and YYDKDF (reference sequence). The CDR3 extends over 17 amino acids. The CDR3 loop reads CATSRPHTQDHQETQYF.

The chain recombines TRBV27 with TRBJ2-1; the TCRdb call, TRBD1, lacks DNA for checking. This CDR3 is built from 13 residues. The V gene's germline CDR1 is MNHEY and CDR2 SMNVEV (reference sequence). CDR3 sequence reads: CASSYFRGNEQFF.

The chain recombines TRBV6-2 or TRBV6-3 with TRBJ2-7; the D gene TCRdb calls, TRBD2, cannot be checked with no DNA. CDR3 length equals 13 residues. Germline CDR1 and CDR2: MNHEY and SVGEGT. The CDR3 sequence is CASSYGETYEQYF.

The chain carries TRBV5-1 and TRBJ1-1. Germline CDR1 and CDR2: SGHRS and YFSETQ. CDR3 length: 13 amino acids. The CDR3 spells CATNGEGNTEAFF.

V gene TRBV20-1 combines with J gene TRBJ1-2; TCRdb reports TRBD1, a call that lacks DNA to check it against. The CDR3 runs to 13 residues. CDR1 DFQATT and CDR2 SNEGSKA come from the germline V gene (reference sequence). CDR3 protein: CSARDRGSYGYTF.

The chain combines TRBV29-1 with TRBJ2-7; TCRdb reports TRBD1, a call that lacks DNA to check it against. This CDR3 is built from 12 residues. Germline lookup yields CDR1 SQVTM and CDR2 ANQGSEA. The CDR3 spells CSVLVPGYEQYF.

V usage is TRBV7-8 and J usage is TRBJ2-1; TCRdb indicates TRBD2, and absent DNA this call remains unverified. In germline, CDR1 is SGHVS, CDR2 FQNEAQ. The CDR3 has 16 amino acids. The chain's CDR3 is CASRPPRTLKTNEQFF.

The rearrangement joins TRBV20-1 to TRBJ1-3; checking the TCRdb D call of TRBD1 is not possible without DNA. The V gene's germline CDR1 is DFQATT and CDR2 SNEGSKA (reference sequence). CDR3 length equals 14 residues. This CDR3 is CSAVERGLGNTIYF.

The chain uses TRBV6-5 and TRBJ2-3; TCRdb proposes TRBD2, but this gene call is untestable without DNA. Per the germline V gene, CDR1 is MNHEY and CDR2 is SVGAGI. The length of the CDR3 is 16 residues. Here the CDR3 reads CASSGGQRGQADTQYF.

The V gene is TRBV28, the J gene TRBJ2-7; there is no DNA to check the TCRdb D call of TRBD2. Per germline, CDR1 MDHEN and CDR2 SYDVKM. This CDR3 is built from 16 residues. CDR3 amino acids: CASSSPDLPLRFEQYF.